This T cell receptor beta chain was captured by sequencing in a study of cytomegalovirus exposure and HLA in healthy donors. Study observations and caveats: In vitro assays verified that a few CMV-associated chains recognized CMV antigens specifically. The study carried out a later analysis of TCR beta sequences. It associated 15,000 to 20,000 of them with specific HLA alleles at a false discovery rate of 0.05. The authors considered a cluster of highly shared sequence variants likely to be a sequencing artifact.

13 Jbeta primers and 60 Vbeta primers were used for the PCR. Data came from immunoSEQ multiplex PCR; TCRdb stores just in-frame clones and leaves some out. The sample has some 71,000 clones; 76% are singletons. Unmatched junction bases numbered 11, after V lost 5 bases and J lost 9 bases. The CDR3 sequence is 16 residues long. Germline V gene sequence: CDR1 SGHTA, CDR2 FQGTGA. Remarks on this clone: Its matching antigen is unknown.

Material: PBMCs. The TCR was taken from a man in his late teens or twenties in good health and CMV-seronegative. The rearrangement joins TRBV7-3 to TRBJ2-1; 12 bases match TRBD2. The DNA for the CDR3 is TGTGCCAGCAGCCCAACTAGCGGGGGGCCCGGGGCTGAGCAGTTCTTC. Its translation is CASSPTSGGPGAEQFF.